A selection of T cell receptor beta chains follows, all from one sample in a study of tumor-infiltrating lymphocytes in primary liver carcinoma. TCRdb processed the multiplex PCR reads anew with MiXCR; each CDR3 protein has one entry. The sample shows more than 150,000 distinct CDR3 sequences, over 45% of them seen only once. The source material was peripheral blood. Source of these receptors: a man aged 40-49 years with primary liver carcinoma and hepatitis B virus infection. The CDR3 runs from the conserved cysteine through the conserved F or W. Each record gives: J gene, clone size, V gene, D gene, CDR3 DNA, CDR3 protein. The D gene is left open where the match is weak. The size of a clone is reported for some rows only, either as once, few or many, or as a class for expanded clones.

J: TRBJ1-4; size: NA; V: TRBV5-1; D: NA; DNA: TGCGCCAGCAGCTTGGATACCCGAGCGGCTAATGAAAAACTGTTTTTT; CDR3: CASSLDTRAANEKLFF
J: TRBJ2-1; size: NA; V: TRBV6-1; D: TRBD2; DNA: TGTGCCAGCGGGCCTCCCCCGGAAAAAAGCGGGACCATCTACAATGAGCAGTTCTTC; CDR3: CASGPPPEKSGTIYNEQFF
J: TRBJ2-3; size: NA; V: TRBV30; D: TRBD2; DNA: TGTGCCTGGAGCTTTCGGGTGGGTAGCGGGACCACGGATACACAGTATTTT; CDR3: CAWSFRVGSGTTDTQYF
J: TRBJ2-3; size: NA; V: TRBV29-1; D: NA; DNA: TGCAGCGTTGAAAAGGGGCCAGATACGCAGTATTTT; CDR3: CSVEKGPDTQYF
J: TRBJ2-1; size: few; V: TRBV6-1; D: TRBD2; DNA: TGTGCCAGCAGTGCCAGTAGCGGGAGCTCCTACAATGAGCAGTTCTTC; CDR3: CASSASSGSSYNEQFF
J: TRBJ2-7; size: NA; V: TRBV6-1; D: TRBD1; DNA: TGTGCCAGCTCTGGGGGCCCGGGACAGCTCTACGAGCAGTACTTC; CDR3: CASSGGPGQLYEQYF
J: TRBJ2-3; size: NA; V: TRBV7-9; D: TRBD2; DNA: TGTGCCAGCAGCTCACCGACTAGCGGGACCCCAGATACGCACTATTTT; CDR3: CASSSPTSGTPDTHYF
J: TRBJ2-7; size: NA; V: TRBV5-4; D: TRBD1; DNA: TGTGCCAGCAGCCACGGACAGGGGAGAAACGAGCAGTACTTC; CDR3: CASSHGQGRNEQYF
J: TRBJ2-3; size: many; V: TRBV29-1; D: NA; DNA: TGCAGCGCCCCAACCGGCGTTAGCACAGATACGCAGTATTTT; CDR3: CSAPTGVSTDTQYF
J: TRBJ2-3; size: NA; V: TRBV4-1; D: NA; DNA: TGCACCAGCAGCCTGGACTGGCTTACAGATACGCAGTATTTT; CDR3: CTSSLDWLTDTQYF
J: TRBJ2-7; size: NA; V: TRBV11-1; D: TRBD1; DNA: TGTGCCAGCAGTTCCGGACAGGGGGCAGCGGGAGGCTCCTACGAGCGGTACTTC; CDR3: CASSSGQGAAGGSYERYF
J: TRBJ1-1; size: few; V: TRBV10-2; D: NA; DNA: TGCGCCAGCAGGGACAGTGAAGCTTTCTTT; CDR3: CASRDSEAFF
J: TRBJ2-3; size: NA; V: TRBV5-6; D: NA; DNA: TGTGCCAGCAGCCTAATTGGCGGGAGCACAGATACGCAGTATTTT; CDR3: CASSLIGGSTDTQYF
J: TRBJ1-5; size: NA; V: TRBV29-1; D: NA; DNA: TGCAGCGTTGACAGGGGCCTTAATCAGCCCCAGCATTTT; CDR3: CSVDRGLNQPQHF